This passage covers 25 T cell receptor beta chains from one sample sequenced in a study of blood T cell repertoires in COVID-19. The table came from immunoSEQ multiplex PCR; TCRdb's copy has only in-frame clones and leaves some out. The data hold 210,000 or so clones, with more than 75% observed a single time. Sequencing input: PBMCs or T cells enriched from blood (not recorded which). These receptors originate from a man aged 25-45 years with acute COVID-19.

The genes are TRBV25-1 and TRBJ1-2; D ambiguous. V shed 2 bases and J shed 8 bases, with 12 bases lying between them. Germline assignment: CDR1 MGHDK and CDR2 SYGVNS. This CDR3 is built from 13 residues. The CDR3 sequence: CASSEGSPPGYTF. The CDR3 region has the DNA TGTGCCAGCAGTGAAGGCAGTCCGCCCGGCTACACCTTC.

The V and J genes are TRBV7-9 and TRBJ2-5, with a possible D match to TRBD2 (5 bases). The V gene's germline CDR1 is SEHNR and CDR2 FQNEAQ (reference sequence). The CDR3 has 14 amino acids. Between the trimmed V and J ends, which lost 5 bases and 4 bases, there was a span of 14 bases. In DNA, the CDR3 is TGTGCCAGCAGCGCCGAGGAGGAAACAGAGACCCAGTACTTC. Protein sequence: CASSAEEETETQYF.

This chain uses TRBV6-7 with TRBJ1-5; D remains unclear. TRBV6-7 is flagged as an ORF with uncertain function. This CDR3 is built from 16 residues. The V gene lost 6 bases and the J gene lost 6 bases, with 21 bases spanning the gap. The CDR3 loop is CASSLRLGERGQPQHF. DNA of the CDR3: TGTGCCAGCAGCCTGCGGCTGGGAGAGAGAGGTCAGCCCCAGCATTTT.

This chain joins TRBV2 and TRBJ1-1, with D uncertain. There are 13 residues in the CDR3. Germline V gene sequence: CDR1 SNHLY, CDR2 FYNNEI. V lost 5 bases, J lost 3 bases, and 10 bases lay in between. Here the CDR3 DNA reads TGTGCCAGCAGTTCTGACTACGACACTGAAGCTTTCTTT. Protein: CASSSDYDTEAFF.

The chain combines TRBV19 with TRBJ2-1, with TRBD1 as a possible D gene (8 bases). V lost 5 bases to trimming and J lost 7 bases, with 18 bases between them. The CDR3 is made up of 15 amino acids. Germline assignment: CDR1 LNHDA and CDR2 SQIVND (reference sequence). The CDR3 bases are TGTGCCAGTAGTTTTCGACAGGGGAGGGGAAATGAGCAGTTCTTC. As protein: CASSFRQGRGNEQFF.

This clone occurred once. The genes are TRBV2 and TRBJ2-5; TRBD1 agrees at 9 bases. After removal of 4 bases from V and 4 bases from J, the junction contained 4 bases not matched to a gene. Looked up from germline, CDR1 is SNHLY and CDR2 is FYNNEI. The CDR3 is 14 amino acids. DNA for the CDR3: TGTGCCAGCAGTGGAATGACAGGGGGAGAGACCCAGTACTTC. It codes for CASSGMTGGETQYF.

V and J are TRBV5-1 and TRBJ2-5, with 12 bases matching TRBD2. CDR1 is SGHRS and CDR2 is YFSETQ in the germline V gene. This CDR3 has 15 residues. V shed 1 base, J shed 5 bases, and the junction held 3 bases outside the gene matches. In nucleotides, the CDR3 is TGCGCCAGCAGCTTGACTAGCGGGGGGTGGGAGACCCAGTACTTC. Translating gives CASSLTSGGWETQYF.

This clone was seen once. The rearrangement links TRBV5-1 to TRBJ1-3, with 8 bases aligning to TRBD1. V trimming: 7 bases; J trimming: 4 bases; junction bases outside the gene matches: 16. CDR1 and CDR2 from the germline V gene are SGHRS and YFSETQ. This CDR3 has 17 residues. This chain's CDR3 is CASSPGGGKKSGNTIYF. The DNA of the CDR3 is TGCGCCAGCTCTCCAGGGGGCGGTAAAAAATCCGGAAACACCATATATTTT. The complete variable domain, with remaining parts taken from reference TRBV5-1 and TRBJ1-3, reads KAGVTQTPRYLIKTRGQQVTLSCSPISGHRSVSWYQQTPGQGLQFLFEYFSETQRNKGNFPGRFSGRQFSNSRSEMNVSTLELGDSALYLCASSPGGGKKSGNTIYFGEGSWLTVV.

This sequence joins TRBV5-5 and TRBJ2-3, with D maybe TRBD2 (6 bases). The V and J ends lost 4 bases and 0 bases respectively, with 12 bases between them. Per the germline V gene, CDR1 is SGHKS and CDR2 is YYEKEE (reference sequence). The CDR3 has 15 residues. CDR3 nucleotides: TGTGCCAGCAGCCCCGGGAGTAGAAGCACAGATACGCAGTATTTT. Translated: CASSPGSRSTDTQYF.

There are a few counts of this clone. The J gene is TRBJ2-3, the V gene TRBV29-1, with 9 bases lining up with TRBD2. The CDR3 totals 13 residues. Trimming cost V 5 bases and J 7 bases; bases outside gene matches: 7. Germline V gives CDR1 SQVTM, CDR2 ANQGSEA. This chain's CDR3 is CSVLSGGIYTQYF. The CDR3 nucleotides read TGCAGCGTTCTAAGCGGGGGGATCTATACGCAGTATTTT.

This chain links TRBV19 with TRBJ1-2, with D unresolved. The germline gives CDR1 LNHDA, CDR2 SQIVND (reference sequence). Trimming stripped 1 base from V and 0 bases from J, with 3 bases between. The CDR3 loop spans 13 amino acids. The CDR3 protein is CASSIGANYGYTF. CDR3 bases: TGTGCCAGTAGTATAGGAGCTAACTATGGCTACACCTTC.

The chain employs TRBV6-5 and TRBJ2-3; 8 bases align to TRBD2. V lost 0 bases, J lost 6 bases, and 8 bases stayed unmatched. Per the germline V gene, CDR1 is MNHEY and CDR2 is SVGAGI. CDR3 length equals 16 residues. The CDR3 reads CASSYSLISGIDTQYF. As DNA, the CDR3 is TGTGCCAGCAGTTACTCGTTGATTAGCGGGATCGATACGCAGTATTTT.

This chain joins TRBV6-5 and TRBJ2-7; 10 bases fit TRBD1. The CDR3 runs 15 residues. Germline trimming cut 8 bases from V and 3 bases from J; bases unmatched to any gene: 10. From germline, CDR1 is MNHEY and CDR2 SVGAGI. This CDR3 reads CASSRRTGGVYEQYF. CDR3 in DNA: TGTGCCAGCTCACGAAGGACAGGGGGTGTCTACGAGCAGTACTTC.

J is TRBJ2-3 and V is TRBV6-5; unclear D gene. V was pared by 4 bases and J by 6 bases, with 17 bases between. The CDR3 has 15 residues. Germline CDR1 MNHEY, CDR2 SVGAGI. The CDR3 bases are TGTGCCAGCAGTTCCAACCCTGTGAGCCCCGATACGCAGTATTTT. Translation: CASSSNPVSPDTQYF.

The chain uses TRBV19 and TRBJ2-5; D is possibly TRBD2 (7 bases). The V gene's germline CDR1 is LNHDA and CDR2 SQIVND (reference sequence). The CDR3 has 14 amino acids. The V and J ends lost 9 bases and 2 bases respectively, with 16 bases between them. The DNA for the CDR3 is TGTGCCAGCAAAAAACAGGGAGGGCAAGAGACCCAGTACTTC. This gives the protein CASKKQGGQETQYF. Combining the CDR3 with reference TRBV19 and TRBJ2-5 gives the whole variable domain DGGITQSPKYLFRKEGQNVTLSCEQNLNHDAMYWYRQDPGQGLRLIYYSQIVNDFQKGDIAEGYSVSREKKESFPLTVTSAQKNPTAFYLCASKKQGGQETQYFGPGTRLLVL.

V usage is TRBV21-1 and J usage is TRBJ2-7; the tabulated D call, TRBD1, remains unverified against the DNA. TRBV21-1 is shown as a pseudogene. There are 12 residues in the CDR3. CDR3 coding DNA: TGTGCCGGAATTATACAGGGTTACGAGCAGTACTTC. Protein: CAGIIQGYEQYF.

J is TRBJ1-2 and V is TRBV5-4, with 7 bases matching TRBD1. Trimming cost V 4 bases and J 3 bases; bases outside gene matches: 3. The CDR3 consists of 13 residues. Germline V CDR1 and CDR2: SGHNT, YYREEE (reference sequence). CDR3 in DNA: TGTGCCAGCAGCCACGACAGGGACTATGGCTACACCTTC. It yields the protein CASSHDRDYGYTF.

The chain joins TRBV7-3 to TRBJ2-2, with no clear D. The germline gives CDR1 SGHTA, CDR2 FQGTGA. This CDR3 has 14 residues. V gave up 3 bases and J gave up 0 bases, with 5 bases separating them. The CDR3 nucleotides are TGTGCCAGCAGCTTTGGCTCGAACACCGGGGAGCTGTTTTTT. It translates to CASSFGSNTGELFF. Filled out from reference TRBV7-3 and TRBJ2-2, the complete variable domain reads GAGVSQTPSNKVTEKGKYVELRCDPISGHTALYWYRQSLGQGPEFLIYFQGTGAADDSGLPNDRFFAVRPEGSVSTLKIQRTERGDSAVYLCASSFGSNTGELFFGEGSRLTVL.

There are a few counts of this clone. This chain links TRBV19 with TRBJ2-3; the D gene is possibly TRBD2 (7 bases). This CDR3 has 14 residues. In germline, CDR1 is LNHDA, CDR2 SQIVND (reference sequence). The V end lost 8 bases, the J end lost 3 bases, and 15 bases lay between the germline ends. CDR3 nucleotides: TGTGCCAGTGGGATAGGGGGGGGGACAGATACGCAGTATTTT. Amino acids: CASGIGGGTDTQYF.

This chain uses TRBV2 with TRBJ2-1; weak D call: TRBD1 (5 bases). The CDR3 has 12 amino acids. The V and J ends lost 6 bases and 9 bases respectively, with 12 bases between them. CDR1 and CDR2 from the germline V gene are SNHLY and FYNNEI. DNA of the CDR3: TGTGCCAGCAGAAGGACATATACTGAGCAGTTCTTC. Its protein is CASRRTYTEQFF.

The genes are TRBV12-5 and TRBJ1-4; perhaps TRBD1 as D (6 bases). In germline, CDR1 is LGHNT, CDR2 FRNRAP. This CDR3 is built from 14 residues. Trimming shortened V by 6 bases and J by 10 bases, and 18 bases separated the two germline ends. The CDR3 sequence: CASGVQGASGKLFF. In nucleotides, the CDR3 is TGTGCTAGTGGCGTACAGGGTGCGAGTGGAAAACTGTTTTTT. The entire variable domain, with the rest obtained from reference TRBV12-5 and TRBJ1-4, is as follows: DARVTQTPRHKVTEMGQEVTMRCQPILGHNTVFWYRQTMMQGLELLAYFRNRAPLDDSGMPKDRFSAEMPDATLATLKIQPSEPRDSAVYFCASGVQGASGKLFFGSGTQLSVL.

The chain carries TRBV6-5 and TRBJ1-1; D is ambiguous. This CDR3 contains 14 residues. CDR1 and CDR2 (germline): MNHEY, SVGAGI. With 4 bases removed from V and 0 bases from J, the gap between germline ends came to 9 bases. CDR3 region: CASSWHAMNTEAFF. CDR3 DNA sequence: TGTGCCAGCAGTTGGCACGCCATGAACACTGAAGCTTTCTTT.

The rearrangement uses TRBV12-3 or TRBV12-4 and TRBJ1-2; D is unclear. The germline V and J ends were trimmed by 3 bases and 4 bases, with 6 bases remaining between them. CDR3 length: 12 amino acids. CDR3: CASSFASYGYTF. For the CDR3, the DNA is TGTGCCAGCAGTTTTGCTAGCTATGGCTACACCTTC.

The V gene is TRBV27, the J gene TRBJ1-1; D is ambiguous. The CDR3 is made up of 13 amino acids. The V gene's germline CDR1 is MNHEY and CDR2 SMNVEV (reference sequence). V gave up 1 base and J gave up 5 bases, with 8 bases separating them. CDR3 sequence (DNA): TGTGCCAGCAGTTTATTCCCGGGGACTGAAGCTTTCTTT. It yields the protein CASSLFPGTEAFF.

V and J are TRBV11-2 and TRBJ1-2; 9 positions agree with TRBD1. With V trimmed by 2 bases and J by 4 bases, 5 bases remained unmatched. This CDR3 comprises 15 residues. The V gene's germline CDR1 is SGHAT and CDR2 FQNNGV. In nucleotides, the CDR3 is TGTGCCAGCAGCTTAACCCCGGACAGGGGCTATGGCTACACCTTC. Translating gives CASSLTPDRGYGYTF.